This T cell receptor beta chain stems from a study of blood T cells in healthy people across ages. A second roughly 6 to 12 cycle PCR used barcoded and J-beta primers. TCRdb re-called the 5' RACE reads with MiXCR, one entry per CDR3 protein. The data hold around 1,000,000 distinct CDR3 sequences, with under 30% observed a single time. Trimming took 0 bases from V and 2 from J, leaving 11 bases between them. This CDR3 region has 15 residues. Germline V lookup: CDR1 DFQATT, CDR2 SNEGSKA (reference sequence). This sample also belongs to another study, concerning T cells of mothers and their children. This second study says: In this cohort, donors were three healthy Caucasian mothers plus their six children.

The sequenced sample consisted of blood. This TCR came from a girl aged 2 to 10 in good health. V is TRBV20-1 and J is TRBJ2-1; D call uncertain. The CDR3 coding sequence is TGCAGTGCTAGAGATCAATGGGTCCCCTACAATGAGCAGTTCTTC. It encodes CSARDQWVPYNEQFF.